This T cell receptor beta chain was recovered during a study of sequential checkpoint blockade in melanoma. Study at large: Both treatment sequences were followed by maintenance nivolumab. DNA from around 87 pretreatment tumor samples underwent TCRβ immunosequencing.

Sample treatment: randomized to nivolumab then ipilimumab (arm A) or the reverse (arm B). The germline gives CDR1 SGHRS, CDR2 YFSETQ. The J segment lost 9 bases and the V segment lost 0 bases, leaving 11 bases of the junction unmatched. The CDR3 is 16 amino acids. The data were produced by immunoSEQ multiplex PCR, yet TCRdb's version contains in-frame clones alone and is incomplete. The sample includes around 3,000 clones, 30% to 40% of them seen just once. Sequenced here: tumor tissue (inferred from file names), sampled from a patient given nivolumab and ipilimumab in sequence. The chain has TRBV5-1 and TRBJ2-1; 8 bases map to TRBD1. The source of this sequence is a human donor with melanoma. The CDR3 is CASSLAWDRSASEQFF. The DNA for the CDR3 is TGCGCCAGCAGCTTGGCCTGGGACAGGTCAGCAAGTGAGCAGTTCTTC.